Listed below are T cell receptor beta chains from one sample, sequenced in a study of T cell responses to AZD1222 COVID-19 vaccine. Assay used: immunoSEQ multiplex PCR; TCRdb lists only in-frame clones, some missing. Counted here are roughly 100,000 clones, roughly 90% occurring once; the ten biggest clones make up roughly 5.1%. Source: peripheral blood, taken on day 0 of AZD1222 vaccination. These receptors were collected from an adult in good health. The CDR3 runs from the conserved cysteine through the conserved F or W. Each record gives: clone size, V gene, D gene, J gene, CDR3 DNA, CDR3 protein. D genes are given only for firm matches. Expanded clones get a size class; other rows say once, few or many, or leave the size out.

clone_size: -; v_call: TRBV5-6; d_call: -; j_call: TRBJ1-4; cdr3_nt: TGTGCCAGCATCGATGCTGCAATGTGGCCCGTCGCTTGTATTGGACTGTTTTTT; cdr3_aa: CASIDAAMWPVACIGLFF
clone_size: -; v_call: TRBV9; d_call: -; j_call: TRBJ2-2; cdr3_nt: TGTGCCAGCCGCCCTACTAACACCGGGGAGCTGTTTTTT; cdr3_aa: CASRPTNTGELFF
clone_size: -; v_call: TRBV27; d_call: -; j_call: TRBJ2-7; cdr3_nt: TGTGCCAGCAGTTCCTCGCCCTCCTACGAGCAGTACTTC; cdr3_aa: CASSSSPSYEQYF
clone_size: -; v_call: TRBV28; d_call: -; j_call: TRBJ2-7; cdr3_nt: TGTGCCAGCAGTTTTACCCTAACCCGAACATCCTACGAGCAGTACTTC; cdr3_aa: CASSFTLTRTSYEQYF
clone_size: -; v_call: TRBV19; d_call: -; j_call: TRBJ1-1; cdr3_nt: TGTGCCAGTAGTTCAGAAACCCGTGTCCGATCGAACACTGAAGCTTTCTTT; cdr3_aa: CASSSETRVRSNTEAFF
clone_size: -; v_call: TRBV3-1/TRBV3-2; d_call: -; j_call: TRBJ2-3; cdr3_nt: TGTGCCAGCAGCCGAGCCGGGAGCACAGATACGCAGTATTTT; cdr3_aa: CASSRAGSTDTQYF
clone_size: -; v_call: TRBV30; d_call: -; j_call: TRBJ2-1; cdr3_nt: TGTGCCTGGACCGGTAGCACCTACAATGAGCAGTTCTTC; cdr3_aa: CAWTGSTYNEQFF
clone_size: -; v_call: TRBV6-5; d_call: -; j_call: TRBJ2-7; cdr3_nt: TGTGCCAGCAGCACCTCCCGGACCCTCTACGAGCAGTACTTC; cdr3_aa: CASSTSRTLYEQYF
clone_size: -; v_call: TRBV2; d_call: -; j_call: TRBJ2-7; cdr3_nt: TGTGCCAGCAGCGCGGGACGGCAGACCTACGAGCAGTACTTC; cdr3_aa: CASSAGRQTYEQYF
clone_size: -; v_call: TRBV18; d_call: -; j_call: TRBJ1-1; cdr3_nt: TGTGCCAGCCGGGCGGGGGCAGCGAACACTGAAGCTTTCTTT; cdr3_aa: CASRAGAANTEAFF
clone_size: few; v_call: TRBV2; d_call: -; j_call: TRBJ1-4; cdr3_nt: TGTGCCAGCAGTAACAGACCTAATGAAAAACTGTTTTTT; cdr3_aa: CASSNRPNEKLFF
clone_size: -; v_call: TRBV19; d_call: -; j_call: TRBJ1-1; cdr3_nt: TGTGCCAGTAGTTTCCAGGGTTTGGACACTGAAGCTTTCTTT; cdr3_aa: CASSFQGLDTEAFF
clone_size: -; v_call: TRBV11-2; d_call: TRBD1; j_call: TRBJ1-5; cdr3_nt: TGTGCCAGCAGCTTAGGGGGGACAGGGGTTCAGCCCCAGCATTTT; cdr3_aa: CASSLGGTGVQPQHF
clone_size: -; v_call: TRBV9; d_call: -; j_call: TRBJ1-2; cdr3_nt: TGTGCCAGCAGCCCGCGGACAGATCCCTACTATGGCTACACCTTC; cdr3_aa: CASSPRTDPYYGYTF
clone_size: -; v_call: TRBV6-2/TRBV6-3; d_call: TRBD2; j_call: TRBJ2-1; cdr3_nt: TGTGCCAGCAGTGACCCCGGGACTAGCGGCTATGAGCAGTTCTTC; cdr3_aa: CASSDPGTSGYEQFF
clone_size: -; v_call: TRBV15; d_call: -; j_call: TRBJ2-7; cdr3_nt: TGTGCCACCAGCAGAGATCTTTACCACGAGCAGTACTTC; cdr3_aa: CATSRDLYHEQYF
clone_size: once; v_call: TRBV28; d_call: TRBD1; j_call: TRBJ1-1; cdr3_nt: TGTGCCAGCAGTTCCCCTCAGGGGGAGAACACTGAAGCTTTCTTT; cdr3_aa: CASSSPQGENTEAFF
clone_size: -; v_call: TRBV4-2; d_call: TRBD1; j_call: TRBJ2-7; cdr3_nt: TGTGCCAGCAGCCAAGCGGGACAGGGTAATCAGCAGTACTTC; cdr3_aa: CASSQAGQGNQQYF
clone_size: -; v_call: TRBV4-1; d_call: -; j_call: TRBJ1-1; cdr3_nt: TGCGCCAGCAGCCAAGAAGCCCATTGGCTGGGACCGAACACTGAAGCTTTCTTT; cdr3_aa: CASSQEAHWLGPNTEAFF
clone_size: few; v_call: TRBV4-2; d_call: -; j_call: TRBJ2-7; cdr3_nt: TGTGCCAGCAGCCAAGACCCCTACGAGCAGTACTTC; cdr3_aa: CASSQDPYEQYF
clone_size: -; v_call: TRBV7-3; d_call: TRBD2; j_call: TRBJ2-3; cdr3_nt: TGTGCCAGCAGCTTAGGGGCTAGCGGTTACACAGATACGCAGTATTTT; cdr3_aa: CASSLGASGYTDTQYF
clone_size: once; v_call: TRBV28; d_call: -; j_call: TRBJ1-2; cdr3_nt: TGTGCCAGCAGTTTGCAGTTAGGCTTCGGCTACACCTTC; cdr3_aa: CASSLQLGFGYTF
clone_size: -; v_call: TRBV9; d_call: -; j_call: TRBJ2-3; cdr3_nt: TGTGCCAGCAGCGTACCAGGTCCAGATACGCAGTATTTT; cdr3_aa: CASSVPGPDTQYF
clone_size: once; v_call: TRBV5-4; d_call: -; j_call: TRBJ1-3; cdr3_nt: TGTGCCAGCAGCTTGGAATGGGGCCTCTCTGGAAACACCATATATTTT; cdr3_aa: CASSLEWGLSGNTIYF
clone_size: once; v_call: TRBV7-9; d_call: -; j_call: TRBJ2-5; cdr3_nt: TGTGCCAGCAGCCAGAGTAGAGAGACCCAGTACTTC; cdr3_aa: CASSQSRETQYF
clone_size: -; v_call: TRBV4-1; d_call: TRBD1; j_call: TRBJ2-7; cdr3_nt: TGCGCCAGCAGCCAAGACGTGACAGGGGGACCCTACGAGCAGTACTTC; cdr3_aa: CASSQDVTGGPYEQYF
clone_size: -; v_call: TRBV5-6; d_call: TRBD1; j_call: TRBJ1-4; cdr3_nt: TGTGCCAGCAGCTTGATGGGACAGGGTTCTTCTGAAAAACTGTTTTTT; cdr3_aa: CASSLMGQGSSEKLFF
clone_size: -; v_call: TRBV18; d_call: TRBD1; j_call: TRBJ2-7; cdr3_nt: TGTGCCAGCTCACCCTTTAGAACAGGGGAATCATCCTACGAGCAGTACTTC; cdr3_aa: CASSPFRTGESSYEQYF
clone_size: -; v_call: TRBV20-1; d_call: -; j_call: TRBJ2-7; cdr3_nt: TGCAGTGGGGCAGACGCCTACGAGCAGTACTTC; cdr3_aa: CSGADAYEQYF
clone_size: -; v_call: TRBV10-2; d_call: -; j_call: TRBJ1-2; cdr3_nt: TGCGCCAGCAGTGGCCCAGTCTATGGCTACACCTTC; cdr3_aa: CASSGPVYGYTF
clone_size: -; v_call: TRBV3-1/TRBV3-2; d_call: -; j_call: TRBJ1-2; cdr3_nt: TGTGCCAGCCCCATCTCCGCGGGGGGCTACACCTTC; cdr3_aa: CASPISAGGYTF
clone_size: -; v_call: TRBV4-3; d_call: TRBD1; j_call: TRBJ2-1; cdr3_nt: TGCGCCAGCAGCCCCGGACAGGGGGCTTACAATGAGCAGTTCTTC; cdr3_aa: CASSPGQGAYNEQFF
clone_size: -; v_call: TRBV5-4; d_call: TRBD2; j_call: TRBJ2-1; cdr3_nt: TGTGCCAGCAGCTTAGAGGCGGGAGGAGAGCAGTTCTTC; cdr3_aa: CASSLEAGGEQFF
clone_size: -; v_call: TRBV2; d_call: TRBD1; j_call: TRBJ1-1; cdr3_nt: TGTGCCAGCAGTGAAGCGAGCCGACAGGGGAACACTGAAGCTTTCTTT; cdr3_aa: CASSEASRQGNTEAFF
clone_size: -; v_call: TRBV29-1; d_call: -; j_call: TRBJ1-1; cdr3_nt: TGCAGCGTTGGGGGGATGGGGGGATCCCAAGTATGGAACACTGAAGCTTTCTTT; cdr3_aa: CSVGGMGGSQVWNTEAFF
clone_size: -; v_call: TRBV9; d_call: -; j_call: TRBJ2-6; cdr3_nt: TGTGCCAGCAGCCTATACCAGGGCTCTGGGGCCAACGTCCTGACTTTC; cdr3_aa: CASSLYQGSGANVLTF
clone_size: -; v_call: TRBV27; d_call: -; j_call: TRBJ1-5; cdr3_nt: TGTGCCAGCAAGTCAGGGGCTCGCGGTCAGCCCCAGCATTTT; cdr3_aa: CASKSGARGQPQHF
clone_size: -; v_call: TRBV12-3/TRBV12-4; d_call: -; j_call: TRBJ1-2; cdr3_nt: TGTGCCATCGGGGGACCGACCTATGGTGGCTACACCTTC; cdr3_aa: CAIGGPTYGGYTF
clone_size: -; v_call: TRBV6-5; d_call: TRBD2; j_call: TRBJ2-1; cdr3_nt: TGTGCCAGCAGTTATTCTAGCGGGACCTACAATGAGCAGTTCTTC; cdr3_aa: CASSYSSGTYNEQFF
clone_size: few; v_call: TRBV10-3; d_call: -; j_call: TRBJ1-5; cdr3_nt: TGTGCCATCAGTCGCGGGGCAGATCAGCCCCAGCATTTT; cdr3_aa: CAISRGADQPQHF
clone_size: -; v_call: TRBV28; d_call: -; j_call: TRBJ1-1; cdr3_nt: TGTGCCAGCAGAGGAGGGGGGACCAGCCCTGAAGCTTTCTTT; cdr3_aa: CASRGGGTSPEAFF
clone_size: -; v_call: TRBV24-1; d_call: -; j_call: TRBJ1-2; cdr3_nt: TGTGCCACCAGTGATTTGGACTATGGCTACACCTTC; cdr3_aa: CATSDLDYGYTF
clone_size: -; v_call: TRBV5-4; d_call: TRBD2; j_call: TRBJ2-2; cdr3_nt: TGTGCCAGCAGCGTACTAGCGGGAGGTACCGGGGAGCTGTTTTTT; cdr3_aa: CASSVLAGGTGELFF
clone_size: once; v_call: TRBV5-4; d_call: -; j_call: TRBJ1-4; cdr3_nt: TGTGCCAGCAGCGCGGACCAGGCTGAAAAACTGTTTTTT; cdr3_aa: CASSADQAEKLFF
clone_size: -; v_call: TRBV28; d_call: TRBD1; j_call: TRBJ2-7; cdr3_nt: TGTGCCAGCAGTAGGACAGGGACCTACGAGCAGTACTTC; cdr3_aa: CASSRTGTYEQYF
clone_size: -; v_call: TRBV27; d_call: -; j_call: TRBJ1-5; cdr3_nt: TGTGCCACCACTAAGGACTCATTACCCGGTCAGCCCCAGCATTTT; cdr3_aa: CATTKDSLPGQPQHF
clone_size: once; v_call: TRBV2; d_call: TRBD2; j_call: TRBJ2-7; cdr3_nt: TGTGCCAGCAGTGAAACTAGCGGGAGCGCTGGGGAGCAGTACTTC; cdr3_aa: CASSETSGSAGEQYF
clone_size: -; v_call: TRBV4-3; d_call: -; j_call: TRBJ1-4; cdr3_nt: TGCGCCAGCAGCCAAGATTACACTACTAATGAAAAACTGTTTTTT; cdr3_aa: CASSQDYTTNEKLFF
clone_size: -; v_call: TRBV5-1; d_call: -; j_call: TRBJ1-1; cdr3_nt: TGCGCCAGCAGCTTGGGGGGACGGGGAAACACTGAAGCTTTCTTT; cdr3_aa: CASSLGGRGNTEAFF
clone_size: -; v_call: TRBV4-1; d_call: TRBD1; j_call: TRBJ1-2; cdr3_nt: TGCGCCAGCAGCCAAACGCCGGGACAGCTCAACTATGGCTACACCTTC; cdr3_aa: CASSQTPGQLNYGYTF
clone_size: -; v_call: TRBV5-5; d_call: -; j_call: TRBJ1-1; cdr3_nt: TGTGCCAGCAGCGGGACTGAAGCTTTCTTT; cdr3_aa: CASSGTEAFF
clone_size: -; v_call: TRBV25-1; d_call: TRBD1; j_call: TRBJ1-2; cdr3_nt: TGTGCCAGCACCAGGGGGTCCGCTTTTGGCTACACCTTC; cdr3_aa: CASTRGSAFGYTF
clone_size: -; v_call: TRBV5-5; d_call: -; j_call: TRBJ1-1; cdr3_nt: TGTGCCAGCAGCTTTAACTACGGGACCCTTAGTGAAGCTTTCTTT; cdr3_aa: CASSFNYGTLSEAFF
clone_size: -; v_call: TRBV2; d_call: TRBD1; j_call: TRBJ2-2; cdr3_nt: TGTGCCAGCAGTGAAGACAGGGGGCGGGTCGGGGAGCTGTTTTTT; cdr3_aa: CASSEDRGRVGELFF
clone_size: -; v_call: TRBV19; d_call: TRBD1; j_call: TRBJ2-7; cdr3_nt: TGTGCCAGTAGCCTCCACAGGGGGGTCTCCTACGAGCAGTACTTC; cdr3_aa: CASSLHRGVSYEQYF